Sequencing of this T cell receptor (beta chain) was carried out in a study of CD8 T cells in ankylosing spondylitis. Study-level points and caveats: Disease-linked clones reportedly concentrated significantly in matched ankylosing spondylitis synovial fluid. One TCR beta motif, made up of roughly 8 highly homologous variants, appeared characteristic of ankylosing spondylitis blood.

One entry per CDR3 protein, called by TCRdb with MiXCR from the 5' RACE reads. Altogether some 71,000 distinct CDR3 sequences are present, under 5.5% being singletons, with the ten largest covering approximately 2.1%. Details on this clonotype: The target antigen is unknown.

The germline V gene encodes CDR1 SEHNR and CDR2 FQNEAQ (reference sequence). CDR3 length: 13 residues. V lost 4 bases and J lost 5; bases outside the gene matches: 4. This TCR was sampled from a male donor with ankylosing spondylitis or in good health (not recorded which). What was sequenced was blood, either unsorted or a sorted T cell fraction (not recorded which). The genes are TRBV7-9 and TRBJ2-7; TRBD1 agrees at 8 bases. DNA of the CDR3: TGTGCCAGCAGCTCCAGGGACAGGAACGAGCAGTACTTC. Translation gives CASSSRDRNEQYF.